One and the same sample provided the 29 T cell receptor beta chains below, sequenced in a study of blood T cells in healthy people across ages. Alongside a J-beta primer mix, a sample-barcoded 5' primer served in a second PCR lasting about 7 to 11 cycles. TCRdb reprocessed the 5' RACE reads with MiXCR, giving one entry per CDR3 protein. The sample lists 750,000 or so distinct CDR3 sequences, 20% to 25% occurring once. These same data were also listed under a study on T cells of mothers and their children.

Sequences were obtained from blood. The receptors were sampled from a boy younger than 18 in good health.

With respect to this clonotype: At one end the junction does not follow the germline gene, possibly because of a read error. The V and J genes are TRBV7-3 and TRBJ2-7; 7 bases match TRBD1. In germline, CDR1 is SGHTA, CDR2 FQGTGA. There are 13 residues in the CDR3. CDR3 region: CASSRDSTYEQHF. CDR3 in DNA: TGTGCCAGCAGCCGGGACAGCACCTACGAGCAGCACTTC.

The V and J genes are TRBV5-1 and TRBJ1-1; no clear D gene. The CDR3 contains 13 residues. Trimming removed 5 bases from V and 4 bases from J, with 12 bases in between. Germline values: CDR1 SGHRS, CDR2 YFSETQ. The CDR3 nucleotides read TGCGCCAGCAGGGGAGAAGAATTCACTGAAGCTTTCTTT. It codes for CASRGEEFTEAFF.

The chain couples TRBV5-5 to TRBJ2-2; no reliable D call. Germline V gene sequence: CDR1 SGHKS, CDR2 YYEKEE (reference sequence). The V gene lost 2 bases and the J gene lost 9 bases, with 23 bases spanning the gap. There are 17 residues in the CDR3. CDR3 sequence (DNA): TGTGCCAGCAGCTTCAGACCCGTACTGCCTACGCGCAGGGAGCTGTTTTTT. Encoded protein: CASSFRPVLPTRRELFF.

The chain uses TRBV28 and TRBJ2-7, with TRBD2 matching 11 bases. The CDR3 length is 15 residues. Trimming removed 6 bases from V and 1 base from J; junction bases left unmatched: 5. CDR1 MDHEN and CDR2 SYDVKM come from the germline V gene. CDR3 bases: TGTGCCAGCAGGTGGGGGACTAGCGGTTCCTACGAGCAGTACTTC. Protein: CASRWGTSGSYEQYF.

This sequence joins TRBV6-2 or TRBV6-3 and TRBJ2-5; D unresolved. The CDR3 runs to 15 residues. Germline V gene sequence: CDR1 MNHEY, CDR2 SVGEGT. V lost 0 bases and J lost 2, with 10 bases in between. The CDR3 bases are TGTGCCAGCAGTTACTCCTGGGGAATTCAAGAGACCCAGTACTTC. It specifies CASSYSWGIQETQYF.

The CDR3 is CASSLGYRGHDNEKLFF. Here the CDR3 DNA reads TGTGCCAGCAGCTTAGGATACAGGGGGCATGATAATGAAAAACTGTTTTTT. The V and J genes are TRBV11-2 and TRBJ1-4, with TRBD1 matching 9 bases. Per germline, CDR1 SGHAT and CDR2 FQNNGV. This CDR3 is built from 17 residues. J was trimmed by 4 bases and V by 1 base; bases with no gene match: 7.

CDR3 residues: CASSPSGVDGYTF. CDR3 sequence (DNA): TGTGCCAGCAGCCCATCAGGGGTTGATGGCTACACCTTC. The chain links TRBV7-9 to TRBJ1-2, with D possibly matching TRBD1 (6 bases). The germline V and J ends were trimmed by 5 bases and 6 bases, with 13 bases remaining between them. The CDR3 totals 13 residues. The V gene's germline CDR1 is SEHNR and CDR2 FQNEAQ (reference sequence).

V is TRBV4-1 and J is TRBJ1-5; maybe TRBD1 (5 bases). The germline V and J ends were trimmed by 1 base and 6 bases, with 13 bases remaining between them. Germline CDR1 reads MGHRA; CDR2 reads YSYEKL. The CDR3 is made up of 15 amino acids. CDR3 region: CASSQATGGTQPQHF. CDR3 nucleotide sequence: TGCGCCAGCAGCCAAGCTACGGGAGGGACTCAGCCCCAGCATTTT.

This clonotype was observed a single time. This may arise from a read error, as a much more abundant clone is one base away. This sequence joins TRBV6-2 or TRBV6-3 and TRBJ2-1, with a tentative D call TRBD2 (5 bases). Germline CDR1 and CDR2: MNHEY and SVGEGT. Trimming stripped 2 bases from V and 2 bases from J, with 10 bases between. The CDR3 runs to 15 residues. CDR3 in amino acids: CASSYLGEPYNEQFF. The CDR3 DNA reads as TGTGCCAGCAGTTACCTGGGAGAGCCCTACAATGAGCAGTTCTTC.

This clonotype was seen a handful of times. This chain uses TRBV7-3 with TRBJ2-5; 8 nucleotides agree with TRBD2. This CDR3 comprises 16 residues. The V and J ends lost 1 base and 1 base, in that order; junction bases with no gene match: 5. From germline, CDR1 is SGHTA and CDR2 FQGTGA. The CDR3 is CASSLMGSGIQETQYF. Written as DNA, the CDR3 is TGTGCCAGCAGCTTAATGGGTAGCGGGATCCAAGAGACCCAGTACTTC.

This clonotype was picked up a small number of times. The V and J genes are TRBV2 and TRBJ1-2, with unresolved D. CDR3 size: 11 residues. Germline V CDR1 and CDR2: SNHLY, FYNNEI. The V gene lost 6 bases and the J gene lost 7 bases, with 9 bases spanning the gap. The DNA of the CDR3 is TGTGCCAGCAGATATGGGAGTGGCTACACCTTC. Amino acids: CASRYGSGYTF. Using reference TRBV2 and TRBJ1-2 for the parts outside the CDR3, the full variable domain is EPEVTQTPSHQVTQMGQEVILRCVPISNHLYFYWYRQILGQKVEFLVSFYNNEISEKSEIFDDQFSVERPDGSNFTLKIRSTKLEDSAMYFCASRYGSGYTFGSGTRLTVV.

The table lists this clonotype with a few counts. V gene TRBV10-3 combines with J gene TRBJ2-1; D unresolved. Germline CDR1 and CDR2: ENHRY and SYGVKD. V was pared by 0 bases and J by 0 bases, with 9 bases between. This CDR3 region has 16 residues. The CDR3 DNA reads TGTGCCATCAGTGAGTCGGGGTCCTCCTCCTACAATGAGCAGTTCTTC. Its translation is CAISESGSSSYNEQFF.

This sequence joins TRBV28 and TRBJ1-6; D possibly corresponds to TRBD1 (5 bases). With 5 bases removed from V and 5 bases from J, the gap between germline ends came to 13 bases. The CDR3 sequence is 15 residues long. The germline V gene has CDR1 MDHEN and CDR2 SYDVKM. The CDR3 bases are TGTGCCAGCAGTATCCAGGGTGGTAATAATTCACCCCTCCACTTT. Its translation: CASSIQGGNNSPLHF.

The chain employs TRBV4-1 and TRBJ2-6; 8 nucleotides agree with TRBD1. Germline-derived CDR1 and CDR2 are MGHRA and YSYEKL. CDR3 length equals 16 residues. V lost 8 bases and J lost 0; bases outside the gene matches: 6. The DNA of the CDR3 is TGCGCCAGCGGGAGGACAGGGAGCTCTGGGGCCAACGTCCTGACTTTC. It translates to CASGRTGSSGANVLTF.

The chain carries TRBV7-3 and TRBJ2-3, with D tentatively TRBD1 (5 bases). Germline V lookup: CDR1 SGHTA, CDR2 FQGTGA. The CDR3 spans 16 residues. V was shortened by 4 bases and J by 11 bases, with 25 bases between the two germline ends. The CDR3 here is CASSSGKGQGVNRQYF. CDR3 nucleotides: TGTGCCAGCAGCTCCGGAAAAGGACAAGGGGTCAACCGGCAGTATTTT. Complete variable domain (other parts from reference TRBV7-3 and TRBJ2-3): GAGVSQTPSNKVTEKGKYVELRCDPISGHTALYWYRQSLGQGPEFLIYFQGTGAADDSGLPNDRFFAVRPEGSVSTLKIQRTERGDSAVYLCASSSGKGQGVNRQYFGPGTRLTVL.

The CDR3 bases are TGCAGTGCTAGGAGGGGGCAGGTGATGGATACGCAGTATTTT. Its translation is CSARRGQVMDTQYF. The rearrangement uses TRBV20-1 and TRBJ2-3, with TRBD1 identical over 7 bases. The V and J ends lost 3 bases and 6 bases, in that order; junction bases with no gene match: 9. Germline assignment: CDR1 DFQATT and CDR2 SNEGSKA (reference sequence). The CDR3 loop spans 14 amino acids.

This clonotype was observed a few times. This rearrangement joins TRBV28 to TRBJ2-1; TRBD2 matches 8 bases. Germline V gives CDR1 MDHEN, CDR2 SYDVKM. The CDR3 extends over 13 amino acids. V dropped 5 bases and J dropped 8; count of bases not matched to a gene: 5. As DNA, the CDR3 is TGTGCCAGCAGTACAGGACTAGCCTATGAGCAGTTCTTC. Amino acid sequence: CASSTGLAYEQFF. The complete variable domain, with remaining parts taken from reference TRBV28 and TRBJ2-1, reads DVKVTQSSRYLVKRTGEKVFLECVQDMDHENMFWYRQDPGLGLRLIYFSYDVKMKEKGDIPEGYSVSREKKERFSLILESASTNQTSMYLCASSTGLAYEQFFGPGTRLTVL.

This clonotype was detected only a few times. The CDR3: CASSLAGRSATEAFF. The CDR3 DNA follows: TGTGCCAGCAGCTTGGCTGGCCGTAGCGCCACTGAAGCTTTCTTT. The chain joins TRBV7-2 to TRBJ1-1, with D hard to call. Germline CDR1 SGHTA, CDR2 FQGNSA. Trimming shortened V by 3 bases and J by 4 bases, and 15 bases separated the two germline ends. The CDR3 is 15 amino acids.

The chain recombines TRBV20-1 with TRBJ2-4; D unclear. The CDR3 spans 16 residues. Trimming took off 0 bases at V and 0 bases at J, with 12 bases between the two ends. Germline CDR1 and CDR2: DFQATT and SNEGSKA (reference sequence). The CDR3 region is CSARDRPRLAKNIQYF. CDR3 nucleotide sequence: TGCAGTGCTAGAGATCGACCGCGGTTAGCCAAAAACATTCAGTACTTC.

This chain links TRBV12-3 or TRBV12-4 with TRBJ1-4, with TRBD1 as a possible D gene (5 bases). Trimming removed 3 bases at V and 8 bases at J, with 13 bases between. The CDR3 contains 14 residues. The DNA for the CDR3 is TGTGCCAGCAGTTTCGGCGGGGGTGGCGAAAAACTGTTTTTT. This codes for CASSFGGGGEKLFF.

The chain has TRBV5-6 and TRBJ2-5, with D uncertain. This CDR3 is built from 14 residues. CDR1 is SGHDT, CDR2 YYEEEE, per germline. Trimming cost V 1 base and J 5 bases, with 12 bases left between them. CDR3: CASSLMAMGETQYF. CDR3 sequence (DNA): TGTGCCAGCAGCTTGATGGCGATGGGCGAGACCCAGTACTTC.

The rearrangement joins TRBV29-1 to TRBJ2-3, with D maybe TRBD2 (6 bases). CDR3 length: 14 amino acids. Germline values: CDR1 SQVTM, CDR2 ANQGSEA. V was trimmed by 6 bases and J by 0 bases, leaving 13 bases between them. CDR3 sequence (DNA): TGCAGCGTCGCCACGGGGACTAGCACAGATACGCAGTATTTT. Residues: CSVATGTSTDTQYF.

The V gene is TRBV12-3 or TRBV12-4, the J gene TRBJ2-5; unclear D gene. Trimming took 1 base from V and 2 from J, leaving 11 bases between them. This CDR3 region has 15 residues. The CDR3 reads CASSLGPRWQETQYF. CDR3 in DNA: TGTGCCAGCAGTTTAGGTCCTAGATGGCAAGAGACCCAGTACTTC.

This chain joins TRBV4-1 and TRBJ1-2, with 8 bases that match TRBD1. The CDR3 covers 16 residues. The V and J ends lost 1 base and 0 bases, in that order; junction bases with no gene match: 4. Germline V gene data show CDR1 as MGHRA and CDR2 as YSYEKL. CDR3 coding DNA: TGCGCCAGCAGCCAAGTTGGACAGGGCGCTAACTATGGCTACACCTTC. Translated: CASSQVGQGANYGYTF.

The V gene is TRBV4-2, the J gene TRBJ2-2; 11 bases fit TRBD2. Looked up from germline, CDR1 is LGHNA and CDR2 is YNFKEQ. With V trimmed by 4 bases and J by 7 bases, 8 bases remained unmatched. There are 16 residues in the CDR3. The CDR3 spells CASSLIAGGPSGELFF. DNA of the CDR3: TGTGCCAGCAGCCTAATAGCGGGAGGGCCGAGCGGGGAGCTGTTTTTT.

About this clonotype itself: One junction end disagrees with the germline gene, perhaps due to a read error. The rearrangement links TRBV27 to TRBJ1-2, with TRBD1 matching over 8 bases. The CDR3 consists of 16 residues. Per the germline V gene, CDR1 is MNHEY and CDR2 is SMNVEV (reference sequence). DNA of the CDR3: TGTACCAGCAAGGACAGGGCTACTGGTACCACCTATGGCTACACCTTC. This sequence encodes CTSKDRATGTTYGYTF.

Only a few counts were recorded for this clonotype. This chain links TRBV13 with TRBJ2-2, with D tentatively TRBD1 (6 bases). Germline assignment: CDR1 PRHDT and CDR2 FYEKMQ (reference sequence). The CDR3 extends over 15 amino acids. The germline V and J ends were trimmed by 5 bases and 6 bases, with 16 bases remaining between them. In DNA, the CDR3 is TGTGCCAGCAGCCCCCGATGGGGGCCGTCCGGGGAGCTGTTTTTT. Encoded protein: CASSPRWGPSGELFF. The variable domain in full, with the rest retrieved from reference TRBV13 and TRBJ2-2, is AAGVIQSPRHLIKEKRETATLKCYPIPRHDTVYWYQQGPGQDPQFLISFYEKMQSDKGSIPDRFSAQQFSDYHSELNMSSLELGDSALYFCASSPRWGPSGELFFGEGSRLTVL.

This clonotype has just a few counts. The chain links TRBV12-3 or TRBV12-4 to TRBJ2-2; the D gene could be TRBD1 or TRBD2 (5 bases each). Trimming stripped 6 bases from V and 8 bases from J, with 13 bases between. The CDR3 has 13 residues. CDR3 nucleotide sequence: TGTGCCAGCAGCTGGGGACGGACTGGGGAGCTGTTTTTT. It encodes CASSWGRTGELFF.

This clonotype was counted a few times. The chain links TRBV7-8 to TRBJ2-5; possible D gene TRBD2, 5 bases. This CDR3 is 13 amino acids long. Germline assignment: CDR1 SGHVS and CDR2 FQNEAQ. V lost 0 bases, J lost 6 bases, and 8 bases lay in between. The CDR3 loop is CASSLAGIKTQYF. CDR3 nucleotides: TGTGCCAGCAGCTTAGCCGGGATTAAGACCCAGTACTTC.